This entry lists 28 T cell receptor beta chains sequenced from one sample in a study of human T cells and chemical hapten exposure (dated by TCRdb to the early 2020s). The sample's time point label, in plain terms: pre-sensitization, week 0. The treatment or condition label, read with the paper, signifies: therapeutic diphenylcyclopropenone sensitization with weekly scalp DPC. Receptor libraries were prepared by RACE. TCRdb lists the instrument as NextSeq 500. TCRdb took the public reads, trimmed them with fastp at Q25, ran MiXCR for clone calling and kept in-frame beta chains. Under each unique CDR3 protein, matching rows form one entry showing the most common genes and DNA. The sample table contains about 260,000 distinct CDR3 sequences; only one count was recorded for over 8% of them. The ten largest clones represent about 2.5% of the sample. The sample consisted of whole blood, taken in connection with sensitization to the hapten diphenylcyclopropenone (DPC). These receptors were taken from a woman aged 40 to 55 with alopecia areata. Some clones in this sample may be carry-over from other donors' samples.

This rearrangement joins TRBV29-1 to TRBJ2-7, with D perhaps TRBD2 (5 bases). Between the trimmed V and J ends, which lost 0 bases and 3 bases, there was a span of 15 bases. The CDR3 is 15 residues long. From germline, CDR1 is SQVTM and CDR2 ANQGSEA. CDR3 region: CSVEDAASPSYEQYF. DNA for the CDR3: TGCAGCGTTGAAGACGCGGCTAGCCCCAGCTACGAGCAGTACTTC.

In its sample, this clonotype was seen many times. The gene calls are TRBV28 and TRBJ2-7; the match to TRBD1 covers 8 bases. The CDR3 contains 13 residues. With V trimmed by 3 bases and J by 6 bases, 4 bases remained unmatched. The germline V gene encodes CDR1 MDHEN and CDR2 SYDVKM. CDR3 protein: CASSFGQGGEQYF. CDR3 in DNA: TGTGCCAGCAGTTTTGGACAGGGCGGCGAGCAGTACTTC.

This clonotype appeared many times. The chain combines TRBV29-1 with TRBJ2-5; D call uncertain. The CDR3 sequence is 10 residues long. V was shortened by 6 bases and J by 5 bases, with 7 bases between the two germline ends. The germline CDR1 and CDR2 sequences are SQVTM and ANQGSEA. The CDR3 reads CSVEAETQYF. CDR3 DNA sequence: TGCAGCGTCGAGGCGGAGACCCAGTACTTC.

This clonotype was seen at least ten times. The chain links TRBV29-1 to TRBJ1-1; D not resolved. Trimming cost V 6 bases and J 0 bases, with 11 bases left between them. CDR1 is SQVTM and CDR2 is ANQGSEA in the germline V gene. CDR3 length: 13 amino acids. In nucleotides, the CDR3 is TGCAGCGTAGAAATATCCATGAACACTGAAGCTTTCTTT. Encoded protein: CSVEISMNTEAFF.

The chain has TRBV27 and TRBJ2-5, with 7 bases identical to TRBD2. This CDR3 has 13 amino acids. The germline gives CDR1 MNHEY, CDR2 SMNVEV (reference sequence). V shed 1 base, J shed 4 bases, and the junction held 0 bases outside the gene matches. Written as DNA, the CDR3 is TGTGCCAGCAGTTTATGGGAGGGAGAGACCCAGTACTTC. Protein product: CASSLWEGETQYF.

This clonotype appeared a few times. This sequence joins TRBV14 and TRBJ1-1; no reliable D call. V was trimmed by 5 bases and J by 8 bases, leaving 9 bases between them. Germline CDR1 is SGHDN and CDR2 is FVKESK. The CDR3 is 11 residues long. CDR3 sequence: CASSRMFEAFF. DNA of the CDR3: TGTGCCAGCAGCAGGATGTTCGAAGCTTTCTTT.

For the CDR3, the DNA is TGCAGTGCTGGGAGAACTAGGTTAAACACCGGGGAGCTGTTTTTT. Amino acid sequence: CSAGRTRLNTGELFF. The chain is built from TRBV20-1 and TRBJ2-2, with D possibly TRBD2 on 5 matching bases. Germline V gene data show CDR1 as DFQATT and CDR2 as SNEGSKA (reference sequence). This CDR3 comprises 15 residues. Trimming left V 5 bases short and J 2 bases short, with 15 bases between.

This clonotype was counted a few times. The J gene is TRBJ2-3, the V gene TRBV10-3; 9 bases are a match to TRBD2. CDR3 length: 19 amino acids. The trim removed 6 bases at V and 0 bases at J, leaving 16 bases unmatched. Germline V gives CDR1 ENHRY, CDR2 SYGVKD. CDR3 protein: CAIRPWGGRAQSSTDTQYF. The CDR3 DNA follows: TGTGCCATCAGGCCCTGGGGCGGGAGGGCACAGAGTAGCACAGATACGCAGTATTTT.

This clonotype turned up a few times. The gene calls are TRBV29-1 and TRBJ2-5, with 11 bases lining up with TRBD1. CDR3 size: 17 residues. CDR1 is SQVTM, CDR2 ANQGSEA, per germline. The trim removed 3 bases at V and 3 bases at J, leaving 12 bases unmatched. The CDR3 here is CSVEARTGGGRKETQYF. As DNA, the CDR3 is TGCAGCGTTGAGGCTCGGACAGGGGGCGGAAGGAAAGAGACCCAGTACTTC.

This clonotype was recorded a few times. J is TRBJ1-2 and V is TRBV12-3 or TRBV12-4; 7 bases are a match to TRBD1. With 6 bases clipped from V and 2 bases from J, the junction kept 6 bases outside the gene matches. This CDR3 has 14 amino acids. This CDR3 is CASRFPGQNYGYTF. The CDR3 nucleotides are TGTGCCAGCAGGTTCCCGGGACAGAACTATGGCTACACCTTC.

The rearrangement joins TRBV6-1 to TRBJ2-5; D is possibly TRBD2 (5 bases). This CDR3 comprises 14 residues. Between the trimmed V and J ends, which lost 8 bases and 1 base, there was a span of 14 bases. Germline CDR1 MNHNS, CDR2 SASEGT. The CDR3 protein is CASRAGETQETQYF. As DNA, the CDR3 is TGTGCCAGCCGAGCTGGGGAGACCCAAGAGACCCAGTACTTC.

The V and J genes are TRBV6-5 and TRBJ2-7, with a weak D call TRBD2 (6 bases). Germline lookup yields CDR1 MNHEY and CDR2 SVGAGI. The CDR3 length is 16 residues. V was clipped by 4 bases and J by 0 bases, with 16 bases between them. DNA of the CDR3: TGTGCCAGCAGTTCCCGAGCCCGGGGAGGCTCCTACGAGCAGTACTTC. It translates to CASSSRARGGSYEQYF.

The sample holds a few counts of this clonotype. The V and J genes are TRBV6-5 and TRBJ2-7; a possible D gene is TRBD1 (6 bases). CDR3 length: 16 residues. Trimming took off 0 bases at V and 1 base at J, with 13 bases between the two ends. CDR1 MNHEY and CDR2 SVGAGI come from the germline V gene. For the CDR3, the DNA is TGTGCCAGCAGTTACTCATCGCAGGGGCTGTCCTACGAGCAGTACTTC. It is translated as CASSYSSQGLSYEQYF.

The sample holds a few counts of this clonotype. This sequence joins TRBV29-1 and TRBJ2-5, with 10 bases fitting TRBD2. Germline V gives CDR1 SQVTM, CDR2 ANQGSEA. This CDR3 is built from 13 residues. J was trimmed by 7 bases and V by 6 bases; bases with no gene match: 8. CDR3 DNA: TGCAGCGTCCTGGGACTAGCGTTCGGGACCCAGTACTTC. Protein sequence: CSVLGLAFGTQYF.

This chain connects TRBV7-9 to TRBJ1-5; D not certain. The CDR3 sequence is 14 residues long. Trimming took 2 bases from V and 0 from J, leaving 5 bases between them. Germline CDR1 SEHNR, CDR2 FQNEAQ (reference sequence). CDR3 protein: CASSLFSSNQPQHF. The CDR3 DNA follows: TGTGCCAGCAGCTTATTCAGTAGCAATCAGCCCCAGCATTTT.

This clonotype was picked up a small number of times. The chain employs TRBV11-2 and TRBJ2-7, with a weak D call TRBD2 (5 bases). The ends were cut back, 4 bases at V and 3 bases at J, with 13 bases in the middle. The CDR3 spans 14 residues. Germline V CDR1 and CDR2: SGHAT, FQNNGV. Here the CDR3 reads CASSYYGEGYEQYF. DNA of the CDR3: TGTGCCAGCAGCTATTACGGGGAAGGCTACGAGCAGTACTTC.

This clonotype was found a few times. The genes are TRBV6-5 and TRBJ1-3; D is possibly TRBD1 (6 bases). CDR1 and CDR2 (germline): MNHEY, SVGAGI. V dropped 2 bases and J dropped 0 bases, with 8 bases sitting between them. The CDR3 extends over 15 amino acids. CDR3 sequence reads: CASSYDRSSGNTIYF. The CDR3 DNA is TGTGCCAGCAGTTACGACAGGAGCTCTGGAAACACCATATATTTT.

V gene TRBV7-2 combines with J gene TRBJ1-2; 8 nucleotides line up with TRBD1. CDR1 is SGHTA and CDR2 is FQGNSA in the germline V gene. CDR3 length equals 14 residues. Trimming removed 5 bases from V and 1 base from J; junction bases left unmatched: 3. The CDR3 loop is CASSRGQVNYGYTF. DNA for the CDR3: TGTGCCAGCAGCAGGGGACAGGTTAACTATGGCTACACCTTC.

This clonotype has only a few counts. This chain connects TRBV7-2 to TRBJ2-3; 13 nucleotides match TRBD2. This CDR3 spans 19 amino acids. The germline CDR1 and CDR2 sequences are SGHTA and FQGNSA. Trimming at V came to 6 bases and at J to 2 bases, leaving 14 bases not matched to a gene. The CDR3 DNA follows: TGTGCCAGCAGACGTCCGGGACTAGCGGGGACCCCCTACACAGATACGCAGTATTTT. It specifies CASRRPGLAGTPYTDTQYF.

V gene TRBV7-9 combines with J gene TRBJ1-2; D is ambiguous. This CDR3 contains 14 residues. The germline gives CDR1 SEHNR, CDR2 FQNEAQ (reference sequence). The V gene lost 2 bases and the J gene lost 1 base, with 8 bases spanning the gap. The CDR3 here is CASSLTLINYGYTF. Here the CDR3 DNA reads TGTGCCAGCAGCTTAACCCTTATTAACTATGGCTACACCTTC.

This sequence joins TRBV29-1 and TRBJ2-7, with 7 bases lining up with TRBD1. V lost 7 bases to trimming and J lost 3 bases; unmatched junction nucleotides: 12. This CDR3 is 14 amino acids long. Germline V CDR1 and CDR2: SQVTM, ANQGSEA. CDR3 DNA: TGCAGCGCGACTGACCGGACAGGCCTCTACGAGCAGTACTTC. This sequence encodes CSATDRTGLYEQYF.

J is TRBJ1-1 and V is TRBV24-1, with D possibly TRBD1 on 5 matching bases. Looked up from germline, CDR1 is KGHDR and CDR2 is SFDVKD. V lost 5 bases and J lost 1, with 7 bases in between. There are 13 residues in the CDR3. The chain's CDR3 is CATSVGENTEAFF. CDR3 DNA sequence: TGTGCCACCAGTGTGGGGGAGAACACTGAAGCTTTCTTT.

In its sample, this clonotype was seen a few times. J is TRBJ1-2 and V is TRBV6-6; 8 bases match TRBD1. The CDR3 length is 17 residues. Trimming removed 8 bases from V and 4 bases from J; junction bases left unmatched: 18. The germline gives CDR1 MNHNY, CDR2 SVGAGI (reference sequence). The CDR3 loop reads CASLRSTGQGETYGYTF. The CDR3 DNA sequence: TGTGCCAGCCTCCGGTCGACCGGACAGGGAGAGACCTATGGCTACACCTTC.

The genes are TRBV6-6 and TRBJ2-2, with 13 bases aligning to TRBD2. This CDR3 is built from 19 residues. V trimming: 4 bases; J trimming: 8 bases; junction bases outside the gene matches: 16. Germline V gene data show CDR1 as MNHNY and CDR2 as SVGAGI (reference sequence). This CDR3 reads CASSSSGPGLAGLLGELFF. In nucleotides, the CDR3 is TGTGCCAGCAGTTCCTCCGGCCCGGGACTAGCGGGGCTTCTTGGGGAGCTGTTTTTT.

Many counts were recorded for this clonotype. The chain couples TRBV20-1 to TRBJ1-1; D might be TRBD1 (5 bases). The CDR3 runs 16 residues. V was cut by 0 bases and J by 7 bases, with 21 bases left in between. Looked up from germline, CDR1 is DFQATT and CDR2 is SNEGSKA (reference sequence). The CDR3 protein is CSARDLGLPNPDEAFF. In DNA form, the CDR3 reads TGCAGTGCTAGAGATCTGGGACTTCCCAACCCTGATGAAGCTTTCTTT.

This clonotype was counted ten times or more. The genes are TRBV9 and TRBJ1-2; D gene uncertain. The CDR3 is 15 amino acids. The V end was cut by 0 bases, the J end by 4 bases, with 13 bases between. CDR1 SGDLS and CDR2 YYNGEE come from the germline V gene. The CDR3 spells CASSVGSQGPYGYTF. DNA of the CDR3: TGTGCCAGCAGCGTAGGATCACAAGGGCCCTATGGCTACACCTTC.

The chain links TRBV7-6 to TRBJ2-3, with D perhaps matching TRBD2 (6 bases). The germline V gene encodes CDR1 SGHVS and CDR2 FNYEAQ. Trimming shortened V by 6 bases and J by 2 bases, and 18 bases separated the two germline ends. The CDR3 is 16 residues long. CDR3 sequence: CASSRGGRDSTDTQYF. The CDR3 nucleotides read TGTGCCAGCAGTCGCGGCGGGCGGGATTCCACAGATACGCAGTATTTT. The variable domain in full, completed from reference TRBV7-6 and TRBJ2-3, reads GAGVSQSPRYKVTKRGQDVALRCDPISGHVSLYWYRQALGQGPEFLTYFNYEAQQDKSGLPNDRFSAERPEGSISTLTIQRTEQRDSAMYRCASSRGGRDSTDTQYFGPGTRLTVL.

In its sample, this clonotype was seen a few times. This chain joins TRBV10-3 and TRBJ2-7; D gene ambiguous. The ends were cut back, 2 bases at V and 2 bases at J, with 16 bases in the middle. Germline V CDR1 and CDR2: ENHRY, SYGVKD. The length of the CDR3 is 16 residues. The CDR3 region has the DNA TGTGCCATCAGTGAGAGCAAAATGATGGCGGCCTACGAGCAGTACTTC. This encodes CAISESKMMAAYEQYF.